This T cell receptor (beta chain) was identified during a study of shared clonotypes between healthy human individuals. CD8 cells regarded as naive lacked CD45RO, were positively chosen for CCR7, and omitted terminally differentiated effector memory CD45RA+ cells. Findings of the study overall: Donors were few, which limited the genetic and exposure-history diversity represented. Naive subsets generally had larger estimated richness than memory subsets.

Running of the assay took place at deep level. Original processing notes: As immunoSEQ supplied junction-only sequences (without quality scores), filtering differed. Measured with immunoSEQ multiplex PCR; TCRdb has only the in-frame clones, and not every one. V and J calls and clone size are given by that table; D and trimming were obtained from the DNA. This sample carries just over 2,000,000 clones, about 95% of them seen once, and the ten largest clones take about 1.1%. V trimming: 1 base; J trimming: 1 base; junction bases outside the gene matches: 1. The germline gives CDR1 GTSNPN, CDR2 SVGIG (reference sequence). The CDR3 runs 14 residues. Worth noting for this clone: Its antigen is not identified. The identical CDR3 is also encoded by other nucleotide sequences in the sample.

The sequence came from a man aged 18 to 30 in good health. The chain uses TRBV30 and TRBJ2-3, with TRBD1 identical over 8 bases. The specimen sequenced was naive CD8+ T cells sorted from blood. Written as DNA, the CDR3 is TGTGCCTGGAGTGGGGGACAGGGCACAGATACGCAGTATTTT. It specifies CAWSGGQGTDTQYF. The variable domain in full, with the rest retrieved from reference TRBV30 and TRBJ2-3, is SQTIHQWPATLVQPVGSPLSLECTVEGTSNPNLYWYRQAAGRGLQLLFYSVGIGQISSEVPQNLSASRPQDRQFILSSKKLLLSDSGFYLCAWSGGQGTDTQYFGPGTRLTVL.